One and the same sample provided the 29 T cell receptor beta chains below, sequenced in a study of cytotoxic CD8 clonotypes in ibrutinib-treated CLL. The table came from immunoSEQ multiplex PCR; TCRdb's copy has only in-frame clones and leaves some out. The profile shows roughly 51,000 clones, approximately 53% of them singletons. The specimen comprised PBMCs, sampled after 12 months of ibrutinib treatment. The receptors were gathered from a human donor with chronic lymphocytic leukemia.

Written as DNA, the CDR3 is TGTGCCAGCAGCTTGGGACTAGCGGGAGCAGAGACCCAGTACTTC. It encodes CASSLGLAGAETQYF. The chain joins TRBV5-8 to TRBJ2-5; 12 bases line up with TRBD2. V shed 0 bases and J 4 bases; nucleotides not matched to a gene: 1. Germline values: CDR1 SGHTS, CDR2 YDEGEE. The CDR3 is 15 amino acids.

The sample holds a few counts of this clone. In DNA form, the CDR3 reads TGTGCCAGCAGTCCCCTGACAGAGAGCACAGATACGCAGTATTTT. Its translation: CASSPLTESTDTQYF. This rearrangement joins TRBV27 to TRBJ2-3; TRBD1 might be the D (5 bases). The CDR3 is made up of 15 amino acids. V was trimmed by 5 bases and J by 0 bases, leaving 12 bases between them. CDR1 is MNHEY and CDR2 is SMNVEV in the germline V gene (reference sequence).

The rearrangement links TRBV30 to TRBJ2-3; D unclear. V lost 2 bases, J lost 0 bases, and 6 bases lay in between. From germline, CDR1 is GTSNPN and CDR2 SVGIG (reference sequence). This CDR3 spans 13 amino acids. In DNA, the CDR3 is TGTGCCTGGAGTCCATGGAGCACAGATACGCAGTATTTT. It is translated as CAWSPWSTDTQYF.

Only one count was recorded for this clone. This chain connects TRBV7-2 to TRBJ2-5; no clear D. CDR3 length: 13 amino acids. Germline CDR1 SGHTA, CDR2 FQGNSA. The germline V and J ends were trimmed by 1 base and 1 base, with 4 bases remaining between them. CDR3 sequence: CASSLVPQETQYF. The CDR3 DNA is TGTGCCAGCAGCTTAGTGCCCCAAGAGACCCAGTACTTC.

The CDR3 here is CASSPPQGRTDTQYF. The DNA for the CDR3 is TGTGCCAGCTCACCCCCGCAGGGGAGAACAGATACGCAGTATTTT. The chain links TRBV18 to TRBJ2-3; D perhaps matches TRBD1 (6 bases). CDR1 and CDR2 from the germline V gene are KGHSH and LQKENI. The CDR3 contains 15 residues. Trimming left V 3 bases short and J 3 bases short, with 13 bases between.

The chain employs TRBV4-1 and TRBJ1-5; 8 bases match TRBD1. The ends lost 1 base at V and 2 bases at J; junction bases unmatched: 4. CDR3 size: 16 residues. Per germline, CDR1 MGHRA and CDR2 YSYEKL. CDR3 sequence (DNA): TGCGCCAGCAGCCAAGTTCAGGGGGCTGGCAATCAGCCCCAGCATTTT. This sequence encodes CASSQVQGAGNQPQHF.

This clone was observed a few times. The chain recombines TRBV5-6 with TRBJ2-3; D may be TRBD1 (6 bases). This CDR3 comprises 13 residues. Germline lookup yields CDR1 SGHDT and CDR2 YYEEEE. V lost 0 bases to trimming and J lost 8 bases, with 10 bases between them. CDR3 in amino acids: CASSLATGSTQYF. The CDR3 DNA reads TGTGCCAGCAGCTTGGCCACAGGGAGTACGCAGTATTTT.

The CDR3 spells CASSLANLGVNNEQFF. The DNA for the CDR3 is TGTGCCAGCAGCTTAGCCAACCTAGGCGTGAACAATGAGCAGTTCTTC. The chain employs TRBV7-2 and TRBJ2-1, with no clear D. The V end was cut by 0 bases, the J end by 5 bases, with 14 bases between. The germline V gene has CDR1 SGHTA and CDR2 FQGNSA. The length of the CDR3 is 16 residues.

This clone has a single count. The chain links TRBV5-5 to TRBJ1-4; the D gene is possibly TRBD1 (5 bases). Per germline, CDR1 SGHKS and CDR2 YYEKEE (reference sequence). CDR3 length: 14 amino acids. V lost 4 bases, J lost 7 bases, and 14 bases lay in between. CDR3 DNA sequence: TGTGCCAGCAGCATACGGTGGCAGGGTGAAAAACTGTTTTTT. It codes for CASSIRWQGEKLFF.

The chain uses TRBV5-1 and TRBJ2-2; no reliable D call. The CDR3 runs to 12 residues. With 4 bases removed from V and 1 base from J, the gap between germline ends came to 2 bases. Germline assignment: CDR1 SGHRS and CDR2 YFSETQ. The CDR3 DNA follows: TGCGCCAGCAGCCAGAACACCGGGGAGCTGTTTTTT. Its translation is CASSQNTGELFF.

The chain combines TRBV18 with TRBJ1-2; the match to TRBD1 covers 9 bases. After removal of 2 bases from V and 8 bases from J, the junction contained 9 bases not matched to a gene. The germline gives CDR1 KGHSH, CDR2 LQKENI. The CDR3 extends over 15 amino acids. The CDR3 DNA sequence: TGTGCCAGCTCACCAGAGCGGGACAGGGTGGGCGGCTACACCTTC. Translation gives CASSPERDRVGGYTF. Based on the CDR3 plus reference TRBV18 and TRBJ1-2, the full variable domain is NAGVMQNPRHLVRRRGQEARLRCSPMKGHSHVYWYRQLPEEGLKFMVYLQKENIIDESGMPKERFSAEFPKEGPSILRIQQVVRGDSAAYFCASSPERDRVGGYTFGSGTRLTVV.

The chain links TRBV28 to TRBJ2-7; 10 positions match TRBD1. Unmatched junction bases numbered 10, after V lost 1 base and J lost 4 bases. The V gene's germline CDR1 is MDHEN and CDR2 SYDVKM. This CDR3 contains 17 residues. The CDR3 DNA reads TGTGCCAGCAGTTTATTCCAGGCTTGGGGACAGGGGTACGAGCAGTACTTC. The encoded protein is CASSLFQAWGQGYEQYF.

This clone was detected only once. V usage is TRBV7-6 and J usage is TRBJ2-5; 7 nucleotides match TRBD1. The CDR3 consists of 15 residues. Per germline, CDR1 SGHVS and CDR2 FNYEAQ. V was clipped by 0 bases and J by 6 bases; unmatched bases: 7. For the CDR3, the DNA is TGTGCCAGCAGCTTAGCGCCCCAGGGGGAAAAGACCCAGTACTTC. Translation gives CASSLAPQGEKTQYF.

This clone came up a few times. The chain has TRBV30 and TRBJ1-4; D may be TRBD1 (5 bases). Trimming removed 0 bases from V and 3 bases from J, with 11 bases in between. Germline V gene lookup returns CDR1 GTSNPN and CDR2 SVGIG (reference sequence). CDR3 length equals 15 residues. The CDR3 region is CAWSVLGGSNEKLFF. The CDR3 coding sequence is TGTGCCTGGAGTGTACTGGGGGGGTCTAATGAAAAACTGTTTTTT.

This sequence joins TRBV5-1 and TRBJ2-1; D may be TRBD2 (6 bases). V shed 0 bases and J shed 9 bases, with 7 bases lying between them. This CDR3 is 12 amino acids long. From germline, CDR1 is SGHRS and CDR2 YFSETQ. This CDR3 is CASSLAGGEQFF. Here the CDR3 DNA reads TGCGCCAGCAGCTTGGCCGGGGGTGAGCAGTTCTTC. The variable domain in full, with the rest retrieved from reference TRBV5-1 and TRBJ2-1, is KAGVTQTPRYLIKTRGQQVTLSCSPISGHRSVSWYQQTPGQGLQFLFEYFSETQRNKGNFPGRFSGRQFSNSRSEMNVSTLELGDSALYLCASSLAGGEQFFGPGTRLTVL.

A few counts support this clone. The V call is TRBV4-1, the J call TRBJ2-1; TRBD2 agrees at 9 bases. This CDR3 is 17 amino acids long. J was trimmed by 6 bases and V by 0 bases; bases with no gene match: 9. Germline-derived CDR1 and CDR2 are MGHRA and YSYEKL. The CDR3 protein is CASSQDNPLSGSNEQFF. CDR3 nucleotides: TGCGCCAGCAGCCAAGATAACCCCCTTAGCGGGAGCAATGAGCAGTTCTTC.

This clone appeared once. The V and J genes are TRBV15 and TRBJ2-1, with 11 positions matching TRBD2. The CDR3 is 17 residues long. Per the germline V gene, CDR1 is LNHNV and CDR2 is YYDKDF (reference sequence). Trimming removed 5 bases from V and 5 bases from J; junction bases left unmatched: 11. The CDR3 region is CATSLIRLAGSDNEQFF. CDR3 nucleotide sequence: TGTGCCACCAGCCTGATACGACTAGCGGGATCCGACAATGAGCAGTTCTTC.

V usage is TRBV13 and J usage is TRBJ2-3; no firm D call. Trimming cost V 6 bases and J 4 bases, with 8 bases left between them. Germline loops: CDR1 PRHDT, CDR2 FYEKMQ (reference sequence). CDR3 length: 12 amino acids. CDR3: CASSLWADTQYF. CDR3 nucleotides: TGTGCCAGCAGTTTATGGGCAGATACGCAGTATTTT.

The chain has TRBV9 and TRBJ1-2; tentative D call: TRBD1 (6 bases). The CDR3 loop spans 15 amino acids. Trimming shortened V by 0 bases and J by 4 bases, and 13 bases separated the two germline ends. Germline-derived CDR1 and CDR2 are SGDLS and YYNGEE. The CDR3: CASSVEGGIPYGYTF. As DNA, the CDR3 is TGTGCCAGCAGCGTAGAGGGGGGGATCCCCTATGGCTACACCTTC. Based on the CDR3 plus reference TRBV9 and TRBJ1-2, the full variable domain is DSGVTQTPKHLITATGQRVTLRCSPRSGDLSVYWYQQSLDQGLQFLIQYYNGEERAKGNILERFSAQQFPDLHSELNLSSLELGDSALYFCASSVEGGIPYGYTFGSGTRLTVV.

About this clone itself: At one end, the junction sequence differs from germline, possibly due to a read error. The rearrangement uses TRBV7-7 and TRBJ2-3; the match to TRBD2 covers 8 bases. CDR1 is SSHAT, CDR2 FNYEAQ, per germline (reference sequence). The CDR3 has 16 amino acids. The CDR3 region has the DNA TGTGCTAGCAGCTTAGGGGTAGCGGGGACCAGGGATACGCAGTATTTT. This gives the protein CASSLGVAGTRDTQYF. The variable domain in full, completed from reference TRBV7-7 and TRBJ2-3, reads GAGVSQSPRYKVTKRGQDVTLRCDPISSHATLYWYQQALGQGPEFLTYFNYEAQPDKSGLPSDRFSAERPEGSISTLTIQRTEQRDSAMYRCASSLGVAGTRDTQYFGPGTRLTVL.

This clone was picked up a small number of times. This chain joins TRBV5-1 and TRBJ2-3; 8 nucleotides match TRBD2. Germline-derived CDR1 and CDR2 are SGHRS and YFSETQ. The CDR3 runs 14 residues. Losses at the gene ends were 3 bases for V and 3 bases for J; bases not matched to a gene: 3. The CDR3 here is CASSSTSGTDTQYF. The CDR3 DNA sequence: TGCGCCAGCAGCTCTACTAGCGGTACAGATACGCAGTATTTT.

This chain connects TRBV4-1 to TRBJ2-5; D uncertain. Germline-derived CDR1 and CDR2 are MGHRA and YSYEKL. Trimming took 4 bases from V and 5 from J, leaving 11 bases between them. This CDR3 is built from 13 residues. CDR3 amino acids: CASSRTEMETQYF. DNA for the CDR3: TGCGCCAGCAGCCGCACCGAAATGGAGACCCAGTACTTC.

The V call is TRBV28, the J call TRBJ2-7, with a tentative D call TRBD2 (5 bases). The V end lost 5 bases, the J end lost 0 bases, and 11 bases lay between the germline ends. Per the germline V gene, CDR1 is MDHEN and CDR2 is SYDVKM. The length of the CDR3 is 14 residues. The CDR3 loop reads CASSTIGSSYEQYF. CDR3 bases: TGTGCCAGCAGTACTATAGGGAGCTCCTACGAGCAGTACTTC. The full variable domain, in which reference TRBV28 and TRBJ2-7 provide the parts outside the CDR3, is DVKVTQSSRYLVKRTGEKVFLECVQDMDHENMFWYRQDPGLGLRLIYFSYDVKMKEKGDIPEGYSVSREKKERFSLILESASTNQTSMYLCASSTIGSSYEQYFGPGTRLTVT.

The chain carries TRBV11-2 and TRBJ2-1; D is unresolved. The length of the CDR3 is 14 residues. Per the germline V gene, CDR1 is SGHAT and CDR2 is FQNNGV. Trimming shortened V by 5 bases and J by 0 bases, and 8 bases separated the two germline ends. The chain's CDR3 is CASSPPGSYNEQFF. The CDR3 DNA is TGTGCCAGCAGCCCGCCGGGCTCCTACAATGAGCAGTTCTTC.

The chain uses TRBV28 and TRBJ1-5, with TRBD1 matching over 8 bases. The CDR3 sequence is 15 residues long. Germline CDR1 reads MDHEN; CDR2 reads SYDVKM. V was pared by 6 bases and J by 2 bases, with 6 bases of the junction left unmatched. The CDR3 spells CASRSGGSGNQPQHF. CDR3 nucleotides: TGTGCCAGCAGATCAGGGGGCAGCGGCAATCAGCCCCAGCATTTT. Full variable domain (rest looked up from reference TRBV28 and TRBJ1-5): DVKVTQSSRYLVKRTGEKVFLECVQDMDHENMFWYRQDPGLGLRLIYFSYDVKMKEKGDIPEGYSVSREKKERFSLILESASTNQTSMYLCASRSGGSGNQPQHFGDGTRLSIL.

CDR3 sequence: CASSLQRQETQYF. CDR3 in DNA: TGTGCCAGCAGCTTACAGCGCCAAGAGACCCAGTACTTC. The V gene is TRBV7-2, the J gene TRBJ2-5; D not resolved. With 2 bases removed from V and 1 base from J, the gap between germline ends came to 5 bases. Germline values: CDR1 SGHTA, CDR2 FQGNSA. The CDR3 has 13 residues.

This clone was observed a few times. CDR3 region: CASSALDREGEQFF. The CDR3 DNA reads TGCGCCAGCAGCGCCCTAGACAGAGAGGGTGAGCAGTTCTTC. The chain couples TRBV5-1 to TRBJ2-1; D is tentatively TRBD1 or TRBD2 (5 bases each). CDR1 and CDR2 (germline): SGHRS, YFSETQ. V shed 4 bases and J shed 9 bases, with 17 bases lying between them. The CDR3 consists of 14 residues.

This clone turned up a few times. This chain links TRBV10-3 with TRBJ2-7, with D possibly matching TRBD2 (5 bases). Germline V CDR1 and CDR2: ENHRY, SYGVKD. The CDR3 loop spans 12 amino acids. The V end lost 9 bases, the J end lost 2 bases, and 11 bases lay between the germline ends. CDR3 residues: CAMGTAAYEQYF. CDR3 coding DNA: TGTGCCATGGGAACAGCGGCCTACGAGCAGTACTTC.

The chain combines TRBV7-2 with TRBJ1-2, with 7 nucleotides matching TRBD1. This CDR3 has 14 amino acids. V trimming: 6 bases; J trimming: 8 bases; junction bases outside the gene matches: 12. Per the germline V gene, CDR1 is SGHTA and CDR2 is FQGNSA. The CDR3 coding sequence is TGTGCCAGCAGTCCTCGGGAGGGGGCGCAGGGCTACACCTTC. It translates to CASSPREGAQGYTF.